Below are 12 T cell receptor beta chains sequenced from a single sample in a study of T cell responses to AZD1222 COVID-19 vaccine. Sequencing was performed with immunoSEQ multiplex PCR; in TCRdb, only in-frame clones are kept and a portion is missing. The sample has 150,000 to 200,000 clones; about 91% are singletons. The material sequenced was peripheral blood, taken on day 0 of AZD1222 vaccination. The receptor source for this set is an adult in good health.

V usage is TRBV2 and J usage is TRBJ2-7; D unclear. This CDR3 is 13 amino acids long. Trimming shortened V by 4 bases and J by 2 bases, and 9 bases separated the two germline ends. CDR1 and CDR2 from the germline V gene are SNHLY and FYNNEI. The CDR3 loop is CASSARGPYEQYF. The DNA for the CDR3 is TGTGCCAGCAGTGCACGCGGCCCCTACGAGCAGTACTTC.

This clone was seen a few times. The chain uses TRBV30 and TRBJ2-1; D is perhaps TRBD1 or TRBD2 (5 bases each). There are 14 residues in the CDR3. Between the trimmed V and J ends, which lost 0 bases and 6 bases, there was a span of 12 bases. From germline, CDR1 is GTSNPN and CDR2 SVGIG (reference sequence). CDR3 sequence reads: CAWSVLGTGNEQFF. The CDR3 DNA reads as TGTGCCTGGAGTGTACTGGGGACCGGCAATGAGCAGTTCTTC.

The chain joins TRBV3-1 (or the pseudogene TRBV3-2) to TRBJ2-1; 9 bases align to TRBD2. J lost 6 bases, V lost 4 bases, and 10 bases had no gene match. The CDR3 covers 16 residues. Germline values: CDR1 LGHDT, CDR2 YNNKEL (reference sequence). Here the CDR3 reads CASSPPGGRAANEQFF. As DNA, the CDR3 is TGTGCCAGCAGCCCCCCCGGCGGGAGGGCCGCCAATGAGCAGTTCTTC.

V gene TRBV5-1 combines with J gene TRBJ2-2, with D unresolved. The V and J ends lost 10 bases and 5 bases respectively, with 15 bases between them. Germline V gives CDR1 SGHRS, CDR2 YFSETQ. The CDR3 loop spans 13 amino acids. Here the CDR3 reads CAGRKDGTGELFF. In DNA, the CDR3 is TGCGCCGGTCGTAAGGATGGTACCGGGGAGCTGTTTTTT.

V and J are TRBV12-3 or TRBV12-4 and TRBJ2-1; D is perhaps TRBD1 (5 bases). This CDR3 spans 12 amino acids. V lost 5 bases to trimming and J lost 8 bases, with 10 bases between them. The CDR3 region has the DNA TGTGCCAGCAGTCGCCAGGGCGATGAGCAGTTCTTC. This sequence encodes CASSRQGDEQFF.

CDR3 DNA: TGCGCCAGCACAGTAGACGGGTACCAAGAGACCCAGTACTTC. It encodes CASTVDGYQETQYF. The chain carries TRBV5-1 and TRBJ2-5; D is uncertain. V shed 6 bases and J shed 0 bases, with 12 bases lying between them. CDR3 size: 14 residues. Germline V gene data show CDR1 as SGHRS and CDR2 as YFSETQ.

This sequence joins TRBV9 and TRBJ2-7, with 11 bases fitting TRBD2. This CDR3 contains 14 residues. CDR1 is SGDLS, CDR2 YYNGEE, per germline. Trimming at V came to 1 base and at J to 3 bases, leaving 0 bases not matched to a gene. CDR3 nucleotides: TGTGCCAGCAGCGTAACTAGCGGGGGCTACGAGCAGTACTTC. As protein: CASSVTSGGYEQYF.

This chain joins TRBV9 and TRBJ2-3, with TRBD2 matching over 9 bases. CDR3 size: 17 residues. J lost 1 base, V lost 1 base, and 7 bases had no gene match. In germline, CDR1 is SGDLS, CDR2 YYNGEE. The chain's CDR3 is CASSVTAGGLGTDTQYF. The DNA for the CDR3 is TGTGCCAGCAGCGTAACTGCGGGAGGGTTGGGCACAGATACGCAGTATTTT.

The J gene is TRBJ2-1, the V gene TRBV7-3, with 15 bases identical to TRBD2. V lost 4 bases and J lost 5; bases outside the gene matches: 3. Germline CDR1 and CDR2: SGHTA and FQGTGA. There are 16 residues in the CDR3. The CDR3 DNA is TGTGCCAGCAGCTCCCGGACTAGCGGGAGGGACAATGAGCAGTTCTTC. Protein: CASSSRTSGRDNEQFF.

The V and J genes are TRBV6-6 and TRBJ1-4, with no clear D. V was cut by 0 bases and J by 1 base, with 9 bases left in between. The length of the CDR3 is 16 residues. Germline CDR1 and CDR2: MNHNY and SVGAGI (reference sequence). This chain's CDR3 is CASSYSDTGTNEKLFF. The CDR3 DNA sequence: TGTGCCAGCAGTTACTCCGACACTGGAACTAATGAAAAACTGTTTTTT.

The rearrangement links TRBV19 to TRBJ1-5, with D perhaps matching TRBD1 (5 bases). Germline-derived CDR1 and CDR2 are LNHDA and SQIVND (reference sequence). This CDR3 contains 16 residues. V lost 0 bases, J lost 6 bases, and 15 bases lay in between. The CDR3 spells CASSIEGRQGPQPQHF. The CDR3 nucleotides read TGTGCCAGTAGTATAGAGGGGCGGCAGGGCCCTCAGCCCCAGCATTTT.

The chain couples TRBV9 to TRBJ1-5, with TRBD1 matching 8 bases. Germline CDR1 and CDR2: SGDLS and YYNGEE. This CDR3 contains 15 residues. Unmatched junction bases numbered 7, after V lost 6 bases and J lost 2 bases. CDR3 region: CASNPGGAGNQPQHF. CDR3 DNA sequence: TGTGCCAGCAATCCAGGGGGCGCGGGCAATCAGCCCCAGCATTTT.